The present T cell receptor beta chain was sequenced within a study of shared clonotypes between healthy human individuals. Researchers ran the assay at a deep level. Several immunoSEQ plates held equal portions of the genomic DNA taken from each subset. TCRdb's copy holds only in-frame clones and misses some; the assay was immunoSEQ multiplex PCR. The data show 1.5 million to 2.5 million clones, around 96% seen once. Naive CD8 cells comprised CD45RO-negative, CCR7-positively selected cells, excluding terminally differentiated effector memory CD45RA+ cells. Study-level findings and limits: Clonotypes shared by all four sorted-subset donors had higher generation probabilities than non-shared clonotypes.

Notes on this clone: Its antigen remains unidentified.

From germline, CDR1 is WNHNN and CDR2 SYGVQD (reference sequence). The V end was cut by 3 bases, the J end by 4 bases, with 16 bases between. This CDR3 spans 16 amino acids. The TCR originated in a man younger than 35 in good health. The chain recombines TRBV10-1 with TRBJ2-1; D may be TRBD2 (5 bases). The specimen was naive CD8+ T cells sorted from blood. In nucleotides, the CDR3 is TGCGCCAGCAGTGATATCCAGATCGGGGAATACAATGAGCAGTTCTTC. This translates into CASSDIQIGEYNEQFF.